A selection of T cell receptor beta chains follows, all from one sample in a study of T cell responses to AZD1222 COVID-19 vaccine. Libraries were prepared by immunoSEQ multiplex PCR; TCRdb keeps only in-frame clonotypes and omits some of them. The data hold around 73,000 clones, with approximately 89% observed a single time. The input for sequencing was peripheral blood, taken 28 days after the second AZD1222 dose. The receptors shown here come from an adult who received the AZD1222 COVID-19 vaccine. CDR3s include the opening cysteine and the closing phenylalanine or tryptophan. A D gene is named only where the DNA matches it firmly. The listing skips clone size in some rows; elsewhere it reads once, few, many or a size class.

length | J | D | size | V | CDR3 | DNA
14 | TRBJ1-1 | NA | NA | TRBV5-1 | CASRTGASNTEAFF | TGCGCCAGCAGAACGGGGGCTTCAAACACTGAAGCTTTCTTT
16 | TRBJ1-5 | NA | NA | TRBV7-2 | CASSAVQHSGNQPQHF | TGTGCCAGCAGCGCCGTACAGCATAGCGGCAATCAGCCCCAGCATTTT
14 | TRBJ1-1 | TRBD1 | few | TRBV19 | CASTPGTGYTEAFF | TGTGCCAGTACACCCGGGACAGGATATACCGAAGCTTTCTTT
16 | TRBJ1-2 | TRBD1 | NA | TRBV7-9 | CASSRGQGPFNYGYTF | TGTGCCAGCAGCAGAGGACAGGGCCCCTTTAACTATGGCTACACCTTC
16 | TRBJ1-3 | NA | NA | TRBV5-4 | CASSLGRPASGNTIYF | TGTGCCAGCAGCTTAGGAAGGCCTGCGTCTGGAAACACCATATATTTT
12 | TRBJ2-1 | NA | NA | TRBV4-1 | CASSQGGNEQFF | TGCGCCAGCAGCCAGGGGGGTAATGAGCAGTTCTTC
10 | TRBJ2-7 | NA | once | TRBV20-1 | CSAYFYEQYF | TGCAGTGCTTATTTCTACGAGCAGTACTTC
15 | TRBJ1-1 | NA | NA | TRBV4-3 | CASSQEVSLNTEAFF | TGCGCCAGCAGCCAAGAGGTCAGTTTGAACACTGAAGCTTTCTTT
16 | TRBJ2-1 | TRBD2 | NA | TRBV13 | CASSPPGLAGYNEQFF | TGTGCCAGCAGCCCGCCGGGACTAGCGGGCTACAATGAGCAGTTCTTC
15 | TRBJ2-2 | NA | NA | TRBV6-5 | CATALTVSNTGELFF | TGTGCCACCGCCTTGACGGTTTCGAACACCGGGGAGCTGTTTTTT
13 | TRBJ1-1 | NA | NA | TRBV12-5 | CASGLGGNTEAFF | TGTGCTAGTGGCCTGGGGGGAAACACTGAAGCTTTCTTT
15 | TRBJ2-7 | NA | NA | TRBV3-1/TRBV3-2 | CASSGAGDSSYEQYF | TGTGCCAGCAGCGGCGCCGGAGACAGCTCCTACGAGCAGTACTTC
14 | TRBJ1-5 | NA | NA | TRBV7-6 | CASSLTGEGQPQHF | TGTGCCAGCAGCTTAACAGGAGAAGGGCAGCCCCAGCATTTT
13 | TRBJ1-6 | NA | NA | TRBV5-4 | CASRGASNSPLHF | TGTGCCAGCAGAGGGGCTTCGAATTCACCCCTCCACTTT
12 | TRBJ1-1 | NA | NA | TRBV18 | CASSPSNTEAFF | TGTGCCAGCTCACCCTCAAACACTGAAGCTTTCTTT
15 | TRBJ2-7 | NA | once | TRBV4-3 | CASSQQRDRTSEQYF | TGCGCCAGCAGCCAACAGCGGGACAGGACGAGTGAGCAGTACTTC
10 | TRBJ2-7 | NA | NA | TRBV20-1 | CSARDYEQYF | TGCAGTGCTAGAGATTACGAGCAGTACTTC
14 | TRBJ1-1 | NA | many | TRBV5-3 | CARSLLGFNTEAFF | TGTGCCAGAAGCTTGTTAGGGTTTAACACTGAAGCTTTCTTT
16 | TRBJ1-1 | NA | NA | TRBV5-1 | CASSLGRTVLWTEAFF | TGCGCCAGCAGCTTGGGGAGGACAGTCCTCTGGACTGAAGCTTTCTTT
12 | TRBJ2-1 | NA | few | TRBV12-3/TRBV12-4 | CASSRGLVMQFF | TGTGCCAGCAGCCGGGGGCTGGTTATGCAGTTCTTC
11 | TRBJ1-5 | NA | NA | TRBV19 | CASSNLGPQHF | TGTGCCAGTAGCAACCTCGGTCCCCAGCATTTT
13 | TRBJ1-2 | NA | NA | TRBV27 | CASSFRGNYGYTF | TGTGCCAGCAGTTTCCGGGGAAACTATGGCTACACCTTC
15 | TRBJ2-7 | TRBD1 | NA | TRBV6-5 | CASSPGTGGLYEQYF | TGTGCCAGCAGCCCCGGGACAGGGGGCCTCTACGAGCAGTACTTC
18 | TRBJ1-4 | NA | NA | TRBV4-3 | CASSQDLVQVVTNEKLFF | TGCGCCAGCAGCCAAGATTTGGTCCAGGTGGTAACTAATGAAAAACTGTTTTTT
14 | TRBJ1-1 | NA | once | TRBV5-1 | CASSLVGGSTEAFF | TGCGCCAGCAGCTTGGTAGGGGGAAGCACTGAAGCTTTCTTT
20 | TRBJ1-4 | NA | NA | TRBV12-5 | CASGLPTIPETSLGDEKLFF | TGTGCTAGTGGTTTGCCAACCATTCCCGAGACGTCTTTAGGCGATGAAAAACTGTTTTTT
15 | TRBJ1-5 | TRBD1 | NA | TRBV18 | CASSQRQGSWQPQHF | TGTGCCAGCTCACAGAGACAGGGAAGTTGGCAGCCCCAGCATTTT
15 | TRBJ2-1 | TRBD2 | NA | TRBV29-1 | CSATSGRAGYNEQFF | TGCAGCGCGACTAGCGGGAGGGCCGGGTACAATGAGCAGTTCTTC
16 | TRBJ2-3 | TRBD2 | NA | TRBV11-2 | CASSLRVTSGTDTQYF | TGTGCCAGCAGCTTAAGGGTGACTAGCGGCACAGATACGCAGTATTTT
13 | TRBJ2-4 | NA | once | TRBV7-9 | CASSLDLWDIQYF | TGTGCCAGCAGCTTAGACTTATGGGACATTCAGTACTTC
15 | TRBJ1-3 | NA | NA | TRBV9 | CASHPGAASGNTIYF | TGTGCCAGCCACCCCGGGGCGGCCTCTGGAAACACCATATATTTT
15 | TRBJ2-3 | NA | NA | TRBV30 | CAWSEVGQSTDTQYF | TGTGCCTGGAGCGAGGTAGGGCAAAGCACAGATACGCAGTATTTT
15 | TRBJ2-3 | NA | NA | TRBV9 | CASSPLGSGTDTQYF | TGTGCCAGCAGCCCTCTCGGGTCGGGCACAGATACGCAGTATTTT
18 | TRBJ1-5 | TRBD1 | NA | TRBV4-1 | CASSQTGTGETSNQPQHF | TGCGCCAGCAGCCAAACCGGGACAGGGGAAACTAGCAATCAGCCCCAGCATTTT